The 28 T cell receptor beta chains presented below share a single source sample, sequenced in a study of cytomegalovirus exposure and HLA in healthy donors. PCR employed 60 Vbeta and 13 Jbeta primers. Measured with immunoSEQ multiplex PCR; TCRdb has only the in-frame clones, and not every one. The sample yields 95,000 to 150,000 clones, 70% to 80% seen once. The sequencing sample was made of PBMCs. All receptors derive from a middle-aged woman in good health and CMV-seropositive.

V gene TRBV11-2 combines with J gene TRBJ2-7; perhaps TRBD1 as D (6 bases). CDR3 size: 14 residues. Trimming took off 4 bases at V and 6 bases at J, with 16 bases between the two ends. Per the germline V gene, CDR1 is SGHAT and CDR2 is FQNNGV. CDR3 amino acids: CASSSLGGVGEQYF. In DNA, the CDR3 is TGTGCCAGCAGCTCCCTAGGGGGTGTGGGCGAGCAGTACTTC. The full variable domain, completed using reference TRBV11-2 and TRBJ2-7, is EAGVAQSPRYKIIEKRQSVAFWCNPISGHATLYWYQQILGQGPKLLIQFQNNGVVDDSQLPKDRFSAERLKGVDSTLKIQPAKLEDSAVYLCASSSLGGVGEQYFGPGTRLTVT.

The CDR3 region is CASSKTLVGEKLFF. CDR3 bases: TGTGCCAGTAGTAAGACACTCGTGGGTGAAAAACTGTTTTTT. The J gene is TRBJ1-4, the V gene TRBV19; D gene ambiguous. The CDR3 has 14 residues. CDR1 and CDR2 from the germline V gene are LNHDA and SQIVND (reference sequence). V gave up 4 bases and J gave up 7 bases, with 13 bases separating them.

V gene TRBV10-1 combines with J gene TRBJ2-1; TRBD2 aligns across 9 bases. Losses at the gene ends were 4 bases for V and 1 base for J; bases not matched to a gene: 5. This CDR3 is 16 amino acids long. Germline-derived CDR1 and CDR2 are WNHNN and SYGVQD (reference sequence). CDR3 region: CASSVRLAASYNEQFF. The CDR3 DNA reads TGCGCCAGCAGTGTTCGACTAGCGGCTTCCTACAATGAGCAGTTCTTC.

The CDR3 DNA sequence: TGTGCCAGCAGTTCCCGGGTAGCCGGAGACTACGAGCAGTACTTC. Amino acid sequence: CASSSRVAGDYEQYF. The rearrangement uses TRBV27 and TRBJ2-7, with D uncertain. V was pared by 4 bases and J by 3 bases, with 16 bases between. The CDR3 totals 15 residues. Germline assignment: CDR1 MNHEY and CDR2 SMNVEV (reference sequence).

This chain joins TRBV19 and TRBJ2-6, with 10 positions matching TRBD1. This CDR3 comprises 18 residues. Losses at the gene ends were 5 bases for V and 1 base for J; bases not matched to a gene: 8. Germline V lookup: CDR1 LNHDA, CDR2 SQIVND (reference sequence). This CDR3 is CASSRLDRGRSGANVLTF. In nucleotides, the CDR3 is TGTGCCAGTAGTCGCCTCGACAGGGGGCGGTCTGGGGCCAACGTCCTGACTTTC. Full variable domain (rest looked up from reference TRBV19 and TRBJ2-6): DGGITQSPKYLFRKEGQNVTLSCEQNLNHDAMYWYRQDPGQGLRLIYYSQIVNDFQKGDIAEGYSVSREKKESFPLTVTSAQKNPTAFYLCASSRLDRGRSGANVLTFGAGSRLTVL.

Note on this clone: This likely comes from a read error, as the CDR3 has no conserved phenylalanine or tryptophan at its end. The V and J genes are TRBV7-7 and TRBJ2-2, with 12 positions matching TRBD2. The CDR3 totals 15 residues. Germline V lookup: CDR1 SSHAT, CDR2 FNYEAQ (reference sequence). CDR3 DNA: TGTGCTAGCAGCTCTAGCGGGAGGGACACCGGGGAGCTGTTTCTT. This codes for CASSSSGRDTGELFL.

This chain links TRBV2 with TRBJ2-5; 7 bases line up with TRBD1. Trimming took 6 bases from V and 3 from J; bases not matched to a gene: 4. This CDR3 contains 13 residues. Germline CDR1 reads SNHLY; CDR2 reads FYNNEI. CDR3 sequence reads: CASSVDREETQYF. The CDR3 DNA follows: TGTGCCAGCAGCGTTGACAGGGAAGAGACCCAGTACTTC.

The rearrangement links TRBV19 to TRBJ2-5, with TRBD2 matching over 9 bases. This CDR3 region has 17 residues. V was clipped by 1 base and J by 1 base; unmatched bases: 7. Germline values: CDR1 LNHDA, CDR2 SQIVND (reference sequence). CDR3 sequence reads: CASSIGLAGTSQETQYF. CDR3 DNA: TGTGCCAGTAGTATAGGGCTAGCGGGGACATCCCAAGAGACCCAGTACTTC.

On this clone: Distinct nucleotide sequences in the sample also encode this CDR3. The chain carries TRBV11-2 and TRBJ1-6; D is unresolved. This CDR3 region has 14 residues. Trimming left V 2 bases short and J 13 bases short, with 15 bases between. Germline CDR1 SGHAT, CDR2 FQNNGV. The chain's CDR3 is CASSLMRVESPLHF. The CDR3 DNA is TGTGCCAGCAGCTTAATGAGGGTTGAATCCCCCCTCCACTTT.

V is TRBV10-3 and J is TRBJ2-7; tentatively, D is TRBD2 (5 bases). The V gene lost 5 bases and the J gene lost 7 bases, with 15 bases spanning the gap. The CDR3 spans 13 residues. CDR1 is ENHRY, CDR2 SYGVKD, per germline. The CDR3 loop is CAISRGLVEEQYF. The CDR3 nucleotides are TGTGCCATCAGTCGAGGGCTGGTGGAGGAGCAGTACTTC.

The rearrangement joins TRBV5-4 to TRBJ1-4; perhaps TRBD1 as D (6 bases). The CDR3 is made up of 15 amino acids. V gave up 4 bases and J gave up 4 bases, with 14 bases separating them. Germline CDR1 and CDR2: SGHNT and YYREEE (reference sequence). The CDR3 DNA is TGTGCCAGCAGCACCGGACAGACTCTTAATGAAAAACTGTTTTTT. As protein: CASSTGQTLNEKLFF. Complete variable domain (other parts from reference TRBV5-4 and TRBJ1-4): ETGVTQSPTHLIKTRGQQVTLRCSSQSGHNTVSWYQQALGQGPQFIFQYYREEENGRGNFPPRFSGLQFPNYSSELNVNALELDDSALYLCASSTGQTLNEKLFFGSGTQLSVL.

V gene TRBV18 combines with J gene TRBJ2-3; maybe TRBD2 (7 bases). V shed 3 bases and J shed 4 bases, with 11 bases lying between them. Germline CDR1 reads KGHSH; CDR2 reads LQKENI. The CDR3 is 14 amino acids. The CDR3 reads CASSPLGGPDTQYF. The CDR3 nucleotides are TGTGCCAGCTCACCCCTCGGGGGGCCAGATACGCAGTATTTT.

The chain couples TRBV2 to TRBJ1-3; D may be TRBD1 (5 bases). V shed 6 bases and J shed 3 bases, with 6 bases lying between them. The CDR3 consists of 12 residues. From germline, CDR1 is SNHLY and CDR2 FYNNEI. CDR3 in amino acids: CASRQDGNTIYF. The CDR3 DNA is TGTGCCAGCAGACAGGATGGAAACACCATATATTTT. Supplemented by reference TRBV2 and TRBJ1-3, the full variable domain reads EPEVTQTPSHQVTQMGQEVILRCVPISNHLYFYWYRQILGQKVEFLVSFYNNEISEKSEIFDDQFSVERPDGSNFTLKIRSTKLEDSAMYFCASRQDGNTIYFGEGSWLTVV.

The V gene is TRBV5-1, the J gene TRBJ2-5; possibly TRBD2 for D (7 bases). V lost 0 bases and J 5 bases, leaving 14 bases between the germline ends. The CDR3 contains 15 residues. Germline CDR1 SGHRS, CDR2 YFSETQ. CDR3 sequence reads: CASSLGGGMLETQYF. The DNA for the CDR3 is TGCGCCAGCAGCTTGGGGGGGGGCATGTTGGAGACCCAGTACTTC.

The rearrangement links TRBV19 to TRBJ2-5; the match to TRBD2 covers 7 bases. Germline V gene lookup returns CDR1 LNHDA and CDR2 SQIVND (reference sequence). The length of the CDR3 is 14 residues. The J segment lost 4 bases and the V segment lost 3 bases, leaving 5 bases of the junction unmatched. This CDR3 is CASSMAGAGETQYF. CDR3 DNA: TGTGCCAGTAGTATGGCGGGAGCGGGAGAGACCCAGTACTTC.

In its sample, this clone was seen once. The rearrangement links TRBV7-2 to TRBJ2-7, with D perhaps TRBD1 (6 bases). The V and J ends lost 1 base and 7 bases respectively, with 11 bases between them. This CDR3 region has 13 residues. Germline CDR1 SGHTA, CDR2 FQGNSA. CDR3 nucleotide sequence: TGTGCCAGCAGCTTAGACAGGGCGAGGGAGCAGTACTTC. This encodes CASSLDRAREQYF.

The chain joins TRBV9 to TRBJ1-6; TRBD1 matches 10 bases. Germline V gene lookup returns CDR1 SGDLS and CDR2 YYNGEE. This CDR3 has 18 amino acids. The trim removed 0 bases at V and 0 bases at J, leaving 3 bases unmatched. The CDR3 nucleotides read TGTGCCAGCAGCGTAGCGGGGACAGGGGACTCCTATAATTCACCCCTCCACTTT. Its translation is CASSVAGTGDSYNSPLHF.

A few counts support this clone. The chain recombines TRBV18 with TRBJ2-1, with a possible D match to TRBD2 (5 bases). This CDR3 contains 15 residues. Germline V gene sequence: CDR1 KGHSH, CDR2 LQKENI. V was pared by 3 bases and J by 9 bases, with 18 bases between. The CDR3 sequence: CASSPELVNLVEQFF. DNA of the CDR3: TGTGCCAGCTCACCGGAACTAGTGAATCTCGTTGAGCAGTTCTTC.

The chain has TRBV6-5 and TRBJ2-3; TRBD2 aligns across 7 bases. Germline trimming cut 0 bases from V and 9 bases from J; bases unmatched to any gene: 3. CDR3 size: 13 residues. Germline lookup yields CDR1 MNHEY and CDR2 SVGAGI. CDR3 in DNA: TGTGCCAGCAGTTACTCGACGGGAGGCACGCAGTATTTT. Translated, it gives CASSYSTGGTQYF.

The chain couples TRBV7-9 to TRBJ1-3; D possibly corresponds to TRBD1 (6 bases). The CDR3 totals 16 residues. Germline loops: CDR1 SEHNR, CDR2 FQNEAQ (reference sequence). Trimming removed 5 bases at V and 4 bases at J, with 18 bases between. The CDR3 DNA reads TGTGCCAGCAGCACCCGGGGGGGGCCGGGAGGAAACACCATATATTTT. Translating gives CASSTRGGPGGNTIYF.

CDR3 nucleotides: TGTGCCAGCAGCCCCCGGACTGTCGGGATTAGCACAGATACGCAGTATTTT. Amino acid sequence: CASSPRTVGISTDTQYF. This chain connects TRBV9 to TRBJ2-3; a weak D match, TRBD2 (5 bases). The CDR3 runs to 17 residues. V dropped 4 bases and J dropped 0 bases, with 18 bases sitting between them. Germline CDR1 and CDR2: SGDLS and YYNGEE.

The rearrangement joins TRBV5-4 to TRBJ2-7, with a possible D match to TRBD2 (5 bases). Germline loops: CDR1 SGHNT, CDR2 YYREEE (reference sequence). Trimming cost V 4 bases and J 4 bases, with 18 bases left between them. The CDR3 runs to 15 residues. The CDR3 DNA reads TGTGCCAGCAGCCCGGACGGGGTAAATAGTTACGAGCAGTACTTC. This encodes CASSPDGVNSYEQYF.

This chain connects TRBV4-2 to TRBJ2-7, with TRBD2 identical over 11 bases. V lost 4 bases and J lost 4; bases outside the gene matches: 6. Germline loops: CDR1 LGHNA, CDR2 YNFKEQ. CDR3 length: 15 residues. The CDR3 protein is CASSPELAGVYEQYF. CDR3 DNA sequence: TGTGCCAGCAGCCCGGAACTAGCGGGAGTATACGAGCAGTACTTC.

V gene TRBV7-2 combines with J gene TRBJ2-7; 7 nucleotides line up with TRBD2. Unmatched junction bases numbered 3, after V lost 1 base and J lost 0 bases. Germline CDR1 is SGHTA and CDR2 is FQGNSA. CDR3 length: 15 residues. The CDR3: CASSLESGTSYEQYF. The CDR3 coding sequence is TGTGCCAGCAGCTTAGAGAGCGGGACCTCCTACGAGCAGTACTTC.

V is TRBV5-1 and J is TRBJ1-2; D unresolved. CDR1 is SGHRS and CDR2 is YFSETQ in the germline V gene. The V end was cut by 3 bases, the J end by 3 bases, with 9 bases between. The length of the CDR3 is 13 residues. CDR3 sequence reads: CASSSDGDYGYTF. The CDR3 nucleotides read TGCGCCAGCAGCTCGGACGGGGACTATGGCTACACCTTC.

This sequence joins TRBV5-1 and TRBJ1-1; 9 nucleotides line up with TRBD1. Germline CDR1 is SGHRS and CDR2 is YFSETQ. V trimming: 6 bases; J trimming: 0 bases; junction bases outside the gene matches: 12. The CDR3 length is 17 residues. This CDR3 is CASKTGDREVLNTEAFF. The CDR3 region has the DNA TGCGCCAGCAAAACTGGGGACAGGGAGGTGTTGAACACTGAAGCTTTCTTT.

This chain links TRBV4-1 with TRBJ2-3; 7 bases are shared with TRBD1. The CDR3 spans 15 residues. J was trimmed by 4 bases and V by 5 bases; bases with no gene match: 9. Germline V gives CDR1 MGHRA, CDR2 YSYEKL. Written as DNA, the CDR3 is TGCGCCAGCAGCTTGAACAGGGGTAGTGCAGATACGCAGTATTTT. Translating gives CASSLNRGSADTQYF.

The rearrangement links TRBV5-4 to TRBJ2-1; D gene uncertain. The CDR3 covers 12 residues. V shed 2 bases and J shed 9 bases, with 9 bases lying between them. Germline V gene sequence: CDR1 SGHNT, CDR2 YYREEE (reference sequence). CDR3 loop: CASSLRGFEQFF. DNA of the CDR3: TGTGCCAGCAGCTTAAGAGGCTTTGAGCAGTTCTTC.